This T cell receptor (beta chain) was found in a study of CD8+CD57+ T cells in acquired aplastic anemia. About the research overall: Sorted CD4+ and CD8+ cells yielded DNA averaging around 3.2 ug. An average of about 10.8 million reads for CD4+ cells was obtained from healthy donors.

The CDR3 loop spans 13 amino acids. The V end was cut by 4 bases, the J end by 5 bases, with 12 bases between. In germline, CDR1 is SQVTM, CDR2 ANQGSEA. General study points: Patients and controls shared 25 to 35 CD8+ CDR3 sequences, highly expressed in patients.

Remarks on this clonotype: The antigen remains undetermined.

CDR3 and TCR beta VDJ profiling relied on a genomic DNA template. TCRdb analysed the reads with MiXCR anew, one entry per CDR3 protein. The table lists about 180,000 distinct CDR3 sequences, just over 45% of them singletons. The receptor was derived from a human donor in good health. The sequencing sample was made of sorted CD4+, CD8+, or CD8+CD57+ T cells (not recorded which) from PBMCs. The chain has TRBV29-1 and TRBJ1-5, with a tentative D call TRBD1 (6 bases). The CDR3 nucleotides read TGCAGCGTTGGGTGGGGGGCGGATCAGCCCCAGCATTTT. Translation gives CSVGWGADQPQHF. Looking up the rest from reference TRBV29-1 and TRBJ1-5 gives the full variable domain: SAVISQKPSRDICQRGTSLTIQCQVDSQVTMMFWYRQQPGQSLTLIATANQGSEATYESGFVIDKFPISRPNLTFSTLTVSNMSPEDSSIYLCSVGWGADQPQHFGDGTRLSIL.